A selection of T cell receptor beta chains follows, all from one sample in a study of beta chain features in type 1 diabetes. Profiled with immunoSEQ multiplex PCR; TCRdb holds only in-frame clones, not every one. The sample contains fewer than 450,000 clones, roughly 13% of which appear only once. The sequenced material came from naive CD4+ T cells from blood. All receptors come from a young woman with type 1 diabetes. CDR3s include the opening cysteine and the closing phenylalanine or tryptophan. D genes are given only for firm matches. Not every row has a clone size; where given, it reads once, few, many or a size class.

>-|12|TRBV6-6|TRBJ2-5|-
TGTGCCAGCACTGGCTTCCAAGAGACCCAGTACTTC
CASTGFQETQYF
>few|13|TRBV7-9|TRBJ1-2|-
TGTGCCAGCAGCTCCACGGGGTTAGATGGCTACACCTTC
CASSSTGLDGYTF
>few|15|TRBV29-1|TRBJ1-1|-
TGCAGCGTTGAAGTCCAGGGGTTAATGAACACTGAAGCTTTCTTT
CSVEVQGLMNTEAFF
>-|16|TRBV4-3|TRBJ2-3|TRBD2
TGCGCCAGCAGCCAAGGACTAGCGGGAACCACAGATACGCAGTATTTT
CASSQGLAGTTDTQYF
>-|16|TRBV18|TRBJ2-1|TRBD2
TGTGCCACAACCCTCCGGGGACTAGCGACCTTCAATGAGCAGTTCTTC
CATTLRGLATFNEQFF
>few|15|TRBV5-6|TRBJ2-3|-
TGTGCCAGCAGCGGCGGGACTGATAACACAGATACGCAGTATTTT
CASSGGTDNTDTQYF
>-|17|TRBV21-1|TRBJ2-4|-
TGTGCCAGCAGGCGCGGGACAGGGGGCTTAGCCAAAAACATTCAGTACTTC
CASRRGTGGLAKNIQYF
>-|16|TRBV7-2|TRBJ2-2|-
TGTGCCAGCAGCTTAGGTGCGAGCGGCGGCACCGGGGAGCTGTTTTTT
CASSLGASGGTGELFF
>few|17|TRBV9|TRBJ2-4|TRBD2
TGTGCCAGCAGCGTGAGGACTAGCGGGAGAGGGGGCGACATTCAGTACTTC
CASSVRTSGRGGDIQYF
>-|14|TRBV18|TRBJ2-1|TRBD1
TGTGCCAGCTCACCTAGGACAGGGCCCAATGAGCAGTTCTTC
CASSPRTGPNEQFF
>-|16|TRBV27|TRBJ1-5|TRBD1
TGTGCCAGCAGGGGTCGGGACAGGGGCTTCAATCAGCCCCAGCATTTT
CASRGRDRGFNQPQHF
>few|13|TRBV5-1|TRBJ2-5|-
TGCGCCAGCAGCTCTTCGTACCAAGAGACCCAGTACTTC
CASSSSYQETQYF
>few|12|TRBV19|TRBJ2-1|-
TGTGCCAGCCATGGGCCCAGCATCCTCCAGTTCTTC
CASHGPSILQFF
>-|17|TRBV9|TRBJ2-2|TRBD2
TGTGCCCCCTTCCAGACTAGCGTAAGCCCTAACACCGGGGAGCTGTTTTTT
CAPFQTSVSPNTGELFF
>few|15|TRBV5-1|TRBJ2-1|-
TGCGCCAGCAGCTTGGAAGGGAGCAACTACAATGAGCAGTTCTTC
CASSLEGSNYNEQFF
>few|15|TRBV19|TRBJ2-2|-
TGTGCCAGTGCTCGAGTGGAGGGGTCGGGCGGGGAGCTGTTTTTT
CASARVEGSGGELFF
>-|15|TRBV27|TRBJ2-7|-
TGTGCCAGCAGTTTATCGGCAGGAACCACCTACGAGCAGTACTTC
CASSLSAGTTYEQYF
>-|14|TRBV27|TRBJ2-5|TRBD1
TGTGCCAGCAGTTTCCGGACAGGGAGAGAGACCCAGTACTTC
CASSFRTGRETQYF